This entry is about one T cell receptor beta chain. The antigen remains undetermined. Sequencing used immunoSEQ multiplex PCR; TCRdb keeps in-frame clones, though not all of them. The sample includes about 22,000 clones, around 81% of them seen just once. All patients relapsed after autologous stem cell transplantation, and brentuximab vedotin exposure varied. CDR3 length equals 15 residues. CDR1 is SGHDN and CDR2 is FVKESK in the germline V gene. V lost 4 bases and J 2 bases, leaving 13 bases between the germline ends. The data originate from a study of PD-1 blockade in classical Hodgkin lymphoma. Study-level results: Anyone who began nivolumab under 1 year after ASCT was excluded. Nothing has yet pinned down what causes the repertoire differences, possibly disease activity or prior therapy. It was reported that newly diagnosed patients had less baseline TCR diversity than healthy donors.

V gene TRBV14 combines with J gene TRBJ2-3; possibly TRBD2 for D (5 bases). The sequence came from a human donor with classical Hodgkin lymphoma. The sequenced sample was peripheral blood mononuclear cells (PBMCs), obtained before the second cycle of nivolumab. As DNA, the CDR3 is TGTGCCAGCAGCCCGTCGCGAGGGTTCACAGATACGCAGTATTTT. Its translation: CASSPSRGFTDTQYF.